The source of this T cell receptor (beta chain) is a study of blood T cell repertoires in COVID-19. The CDR3 spans 15 residues. V shed 3 bases, J shed 2 bases, and the junction held 2 bases outside the gene matches. Germline V gene data show CDR1 as LNHDA and CDR2 as SQIVND (reference sequence). The assay was immunoSEQ multiplex PCR, and TCRdb's table has in-frame clones only and misses some. The table has 250,000 to 300,000 clones, more than 75% seen once. This sequence was found in a woman aged 55-70 years with COVID-19, enrolled during active disease. The sample was peripheral blood. The genes are TRBV19 and TRBJ2-5; TRBD2 matches 11 bases. The CDR3 sequence is CASSIPSGRQETQYF. The CDR3 DNA reads TGTGCCAGTAGTATTCCTAGCGGGAGGCAAGAGACCCAGTACTTC.